The present T cell receptor (beta chain) was sequenced within a study of CXCR3-negative and CXCR3-positive naive CD8 T cells. Broader study findings: Comparison of naive cells showed more hydrophobic TRB CDR3s in CXCR3-positive than in CXCR3-negative naive cells.

A word on this clonotype: Its antigen is undetermined.

cDNA libraries for TRB were generated by 5' RACE incorporating UMI labels. After re-calling the 5' RACE reads, TCRdb lists one entry per CDR3 protein, DNA absent. Its listing shows some 130,000 distinct CDR3 sequences. CDR3 length equals 13 residues. The chain couples TRBV12-3 or TRBV12-4 to TRBJ1-1; TCRdb returns TRBD1, unconfirmable since there is no DNA. Material for sequencing was naive CXCR3+ CD8+ T cells from blood. Subset described: CD45RO-CCR7+CD27+CD95- naive CD8+ T cells expressing CXCR3 (TNR3+). This TCR derives from a human donor in good health. Some clones in this sample may be carry-over from other donors' samples. The CDR3 here is CASVGRMNTEAFF.